These 30 T cell receptor beta chains originate from one sample sequenced in a study of shared clonotypes between healthy human individuals. Assay used: immunoSEQ multiplex PCR; TCRdb lists only in-frame clones, some missing. This table holds about 510,000 clones, 90% to 96% found once. Sequencing used naive CD4+ T cells sorted from blood. Sample subset: CD45RA+ positively selected. Receptors were obtained from a woman in her 30s in good health.

This clone was seen just once. V gene TRBV28 combines with J gene TRBJ1-2; D might be TRBD1 (5 bases). Trimming removed 1 base from V and 6 bases from J, with 9 bases in between. CDR3 size: 13 residues. Germline V gene lookup returns CDR1 MDHEN and CDR2 SYDVKM. The CDR3 region is CASSLLGVDGYTF. The CDR3 DNA follows: TGTGCCAGCAGTTTATTAGGGGTGGATGGCTACACCTTC.

This chain links TRBV5-6 with TRBJ2-7, with TRBD1 identical over 8 bases. The junction had 11 bases not matched to a gene; V was cut back by 5 bases and J by 7 bases. The CDR3 sequence is 14 residues long. From germline, CDR1 is SGHDT and CDR2 YYEEEE. The CDR3 DNA follows: TGTGCCAGCAGTGTGCTAGGACAGGGAGCTGAGCAGTACTTC. Encoded protein: CASSVLGQGAEQYF.

J is TRBJ2-5 and V is TRBV18, with 8 nucleotides matching TRBD1. CDR3 size: 18 residues. Germline loops: CDR1 KGHSH, CDR2 LQKENI. Unmatched junction bases numbered 16, after V lost 6 bases and J lost 1 base. The CDR3 sequence is CASSPRTGTAELQETQYF. The CDR3 nucleotides read TGTGCCAGCTCGCCTCGGACAGGGACCGCCGAGCTCCAAGAGACCCAGTACTTC.

The V gene is TRBV30, the J gene TRBJ2-7, with D unclear. The CDR3 has 12 amino acids. V was clipped by 4 bases and J by 6 bases, with 13 bases between them. The germline CDR1 and CDR2 sequences are GTSNPN and SVGIG (reference sequence). DNA of the CDR3: TGTGCCTGGACGCAGGCTCTCGGCGAGCAGTACTTC. Residues: CAWTQALGEQYF.

The rearrangement joins TRBV2 to TRBJ2-3; 8 bases map to TRBD2. V lost 4 bases to trimming and J lost 4 bases; unmatched junction nucleotides: 10. The CDR3 runs 16 residues. Germline loops: CDR1 SNHLY, CDR2 FYNNEI. The CDR3: CASSVRAGVKADTQYF. The CDR3 coding sequence is TGTGCCAGCAGTGTGAGAGCGGGAGTCAAGGCAGATACGCAGTATTTT.

In the case of this clone: At the DNA level, this CDR3 is encoded by other sequences in the same sample as well. This chain uses TRBV28 with TRBJ2-3; D is perhaps TRBD2 (6 bases). Germline-derived CDR1 and CDR2 are MDHEN and SYDVKM. The CDR3 runs 13 residues. Trimming stripped 4 bases from V and 1 base from J, with 6 bases between. The CDR3 protein is CASSSGGTDTQYF. The CDR3 DNA is TGTGCCAGCAGTTCGGGGGGCACAGATACGCAGTATTTT.

A single count supports this clone. V is TRBV19 and J is TRBJ1-2; D gene unclear. Germline CDR1 is LNHDA and CDR2 is SQIVND (reference sequence). CDR3 length equals 16 residues. The CDR3 protein is CAVRDEARAASYGYTF. In DNA, the CDR3 is TGTGCGGTTCGCGACGAAGCGAGGGCAGCGAGTTATGGCTACACCTTC.

J is TRBJ2-5 and V is TRBV7-8; TRBD2 is a possible D gene (6 bases). V dropped 5 bases and J dropped 11 bases, with 18 bases sitting between them. CDR3 length: 13 amino acids. From germline, CDR1 is SGHVS and CDR2 FQNEAQ. The CDR3 loop reads CASSDGPGREQYF. In DNA form, the CDR3 reads TGTGCCAGCAGCGACGGACCGGGACGGGAGCAGTACTTC.

The V call is TRBV5-1, the J call TRBJ1-1; 9 bases fit TRBD1. After removal of 4 bases from V and 11 bases from J, the junction contained 15 bases not matched to a gene. CDR1 is SGHRS, CDR2 YFSETQ, per germline. This CDR3 region has 15 residues. CDR3 coding DNA: TGCGCCAGCAGCGAGAGCACAGGGGGCCCGGCTAAGGCTTTCTTT. It translates to CASSESTGGPAKAFF.

The chain links TRBV10-2 to TRBJ2-2; no firm D call. V gave up 0 bases and J gave up 7 bases, with 15 bases separating them. This CDR3 is 16 amino acids long. CDR1 and CDR2 from the germline V gene are WSHSY and SAAADI. CDR3 nucleotides: TGCGCCAGCAGTGAGTCGATGAGACGTGGGTTCGGGGAGCTGTTTTTT. It specifies CASSESMRRGFGELFF.

The genes are TRBV7-7 and TRBJ2-1, with D tentatively TRBD2 (7 bases). Germline lookup yields CDR1 SSHAT and CDR2 FNYEAQ (reference sequence). V lost 1 base and J lost 6, with 10 bases in between. CDR3 length equals 14 residues. CDR3 amino acids: CASSLGGGTNEQFF. CDR3 nucleotide sequence: TGTGCCAGCAGCTTAGGGGGGGGCACCAATGAGCAGTTCTTC.

This CDR3 reads CASSQDPGPSYNEQFF. In DNA, the CDR3 is TGCGCCAGCAGCCAAGATCCGGGCCCCTCCTACAATGAGCAGTTCTTC. The chain joins TRBV4-1 to TRBJ2-1; D not resolved. Germline CDR1 is MGHRA and CDR2 is YSYEKL. This CDR3 has 16 amino acids. V shed 0 bases and J shed 0 bases, with 9 bases lying between them.

The chain is built from TRBV6-6 and TRBJ1-5; 7 bases line up with TRBD1. The junction had 5 bases not matched to a gene; V was cut back by 5 bases and J by 4 bases. CDR3 length: 14 residues. The germline V gene encodes CDR1 MNHNY and CDR2 SVGAGI (reference sequence). CDR3 sequence (DNA): TGTGCCAGCAGTGCCTACAGGGGTAATCAGCCCCAGCATTTT. Its translation: CASSAYRGNQPQHF.

This clone appeared a single time. V usage is TRBV7-2 and J usage is TRBJ1-5; D gene unclear. V was trimmed by 1 base and J by 2 bases, leaving 3 bases between them. CDR1 and CDR2 (germline): SGHTA, FQGNSA. The CDR3 has 13 residues. As DNA, the CDR3 is TGTGCCAGCAGCTTAGTTGGCAATCAGCCCCAGCATTTT. Translated, it gives CASSLVGNQPQHF.

The chain combines TRBV2 with TRBJ2-6; D tentatively reads TRBD1 or TRBD2 (5 bases each). Trimming left V 6 bases short and J 4 bases short, with 13 bases between. CDR3 length: 15 residues. CDR1 and CDR2 from the germline V gene are SNHLY and FYNNEI. The DNA of the CDR3 is TGTGCCAGCAGCGTCACCGGGACCGGGGCCAACGTCCTGACTTTC. Its translation: CASSVTGTGANVLTF.

This chain connects TRBV2 to TRBJ2-5; 7 nucleotides align to TRBD2. V lost 6 bases to trimming and J lost 2 bases; unmatched junction nucleotides: 3. Germline values: CDR1 SNHLY, CDR2 FYNNEI. The CDR3 covers 13 residues. CDR3 amino acids: CASRASGQETQYF. CDR3 bases: TGTGCCAGCAGAGCTAGCGGACAAGAGACCCAGTACTTC. Using reference TRBV2 and TRBJ2-5 for the parts outside the CDR3, the full variable domain is EPEVTQTPSHQVTQMGQEVILRCVPISNHLYFYWYRQILGQKVEFLVSFYNNEISEKSEIFDDQFSVERPDGSNFTLKIRSTKLEDSAMYFCASRASGQETQYFGPGTRLLVL.

The DNA of the CDR3 is TGTGCCACCAGCAGAGATCCCTTGGGCCCTTCCTACGAGCAGTACTTC. As protein: CATSRDPLGPSYEQYF. The chain has TRBV15 and TRBJ2-7; D ambiguous. The CDR3 length is 16 residues. Germline V gene lookup returns CDR1 LNHNV and CDR2 YYDKDF (reference sequence). V was clipped by 0 bases and J by 1 base, with 13 bases between them.

This sequence joins TRBV6-6 and TRBJ1-4; D might be TRBD1 (5 bases). Between the trimmed V and J ends, which lost 0 bases and 2 bases, there was a span of 7 bases. CDR1 is MNHNY and CDR2 is SVGAGI in the germline V gene (reference sequence). This CDR3 contains 15 residues. The CDR3 coding sequence is TGTGCCAGCAGTTACTCCGGGACTACTAATGAAAAACTGTTTTTT. This encodes CASSYSGTTNEKLFF.

The J gene is TRBJ1-1, the V gene TRBV28; D gene unclear. The CDR3 contains 13 residues. The V gene's germline CDR1 is MDHEN and CDR2 SYDVKM. V was pared by 7 bases and J by 5 bases, with 14 bases between. The CDR3 nucleotides read TGTGCCAGCACTACGGCGCGGCTGACTGAAGCTTTCTTT. This sequence encodes CASTTARLTEAFF.

The V call is TRBV2, the J call TRBJ1-2; 7 bases align to TRBD1. V gave up 3 bases and J gave up 3 bases; unmatched junction bases: 1. CDR1 and CDR2 from the germline V gene are SNHLY and FYNNEI. The CDR3 length is 13 residues. The CDR3 loop is CASSEGQYYGYTF. The CDR3 bases are TGTGCCAGCAGTGAGGGACAGTACTATGGCTACACCTTC.

The V gene is TRBV7-9, the J gene TRBJ2-1; D not certain. The germline CDR1 and CDR2 sequences are SEHNR and FQNEAQ (reference sequence). Trimming took 0 bases from V and 0 from J, leaving 18 bases between them. The CDR3 sequence is 19 residues long. The CDR3 bases are TGTGCCAGCAGCTTAGCATCTCCCCATGGCGCGAGCTCCTACAATGAGCAGTTCTTC. Translated, it gives CASSLASPHGASSYNEQFF.

The chain carries TRBV6-5 and TRBJ1-2; no reliable D call. The CDR3 consists of 13 residues. Trimming removed 4 bases from V and 7 bases from J, with 13 bases in between. CDR1 and CDR2 from the germline V gene are MNHEY and SVGAGI. CDR3 sequence (DNA): TGTGCCAGCAGTTCTCCGACTCTCTCTGGCTACACCTTC. Translating gives CASSSPTLSGYTF.

This chain uses TRBV28 with TRBJ2-5; D unclear. Per the germline V gene, CDR1 is MDHEN and CDR2 is SYDVKM. The CDR3 runs to 16 residues. Trimming removed 5 bases from V and 5 bases from J, with 21 bases in between. The CDR3 reads CASSLPMAVERETQYF. In DNA form, the CDR3 reads TGTGCCAGCAGTCTCCCGATGGCGGTTGAGAGGGAGACCCAGTACTTC.

The chain carries TRBV7-9 and TRBJ2-3; a possible D gene is TRBD2 (5 bases). The germline V and J ends were trimmed by 5 bases and 0 bases, with 9 bases remaining between them. CDR3 size: 14 residues. Germline CDR1 SEHNR, CDR2 FQNEAQ (reference sequence). CDR3 nucleotide sequence: TGTGCCAGCAGCCGAGCGGCTAGCACAGATACGCAGTATTTT. Translation gives CASSRAASTDTQYF.

This clone came up once. This chain connects TRBV6-6 to TRBJ2-3, with 9 bases fitting TRBD2. This CDR3 has 14 amino acids. Germline assignment: CDR1 MNHNY and CDR2 SVGAGI (reference sequence). V lost 6 bases and J lost 8; bases outside the gene matches: 9. The CDR3 loop reads CASSPGTSSGTQYF. The CDR3 nucleotides read TGTGCCAGCAGCCCTGGGACTAGCTCAGGTACGCAGTATTTT.

The CDR3 DNA reads TGTGCCAGTTGGGAGTCGGGTGGAAACACCATATATTTT. Its protein product is CASWESGGNTIYF. The rearrangement joins TRBV6-5 to TRBJ1-3; D is unclear. Germline-derived CDR1 and CDR2 are MNHEY and SVGAGI. The V and J ends lost 9 bases and 3 bases respectively, with 12 bases between them. This CDR3 has 13 amino acids.

The genes are TRBV15 and TRBJ2-2; D is unclear. Trimming cost V 1 base and J 7 bases, with 13 bases left between them. The CDR3 covers 15 residues. The germline CDR1 and CDR2 sequences are LNHNV and YYDKDF (reference sequence). This CDR3 reads CATSRGPFGDGELFF. The CDR3 bases are TGTGCCACCAGCAGAGGGCCCTTTGGGGACGGGGAGCTGTTTTTT.

The rearrangement joins TRBV5-1 to TRBJ2-1, with 11 nucleotides matching TRBD2. The CDR3 runs to 19 residues. The V gene's germline CDR1 is SGHRS and CDR2 YFSETQ. J lost 5 bases, V lost 4 bases, and 17 bases had no gene match. CDR3: CASSLGLLAGGSLDNEQFF. The CDR3 DNA sequence: TGCGCCAGCAGCCTGGGGTTGCTAGCGGGAGGATCACTAGACAATGAGCAGTTCTTC.

This chain uses TRBV6-6 with TRBJ2-7, with 8 positions matching TRBD1. Germline values: CDR1 MNHNY, CDR2 SVGAGI (reference sequence). This CDR3 spans 15 amino acids. V lost 2 bases, J lost 6 bases, and 9 bases stayed unmatched. The CDR3 DNA reads TGTGCCAGCAGTTACCCCGGACAGGGATCGGTCGAGCAGTACTTC. Its protein is CASSYPGQGSVEQYF.

The V and J genes are TRBV27 and TRBJ2-3; 12 positions match TRBD2. Unmatched junction bases numbered 6, after V lost 6 bases and J lost 5 bases. The CDR3 consists of 15 residues. Germline V CDR1 and CDR2: MNHEY, SMNVEV (reference sequence). The chain's CDR3 is CASSSPGLAGDTQYF. The CDR3 region has the DNA TGTGCCAGCAGCTCCCCGGGACTAGCGGGAGATACGCAGTATTTT.